The following is a TCR beta chain sequence with its context. These data belong to a study of blood T cells in healthy people across ages. A second PCR of 7 to 11 cycles used a sample-barcoded 5' primer and a J-beta primer mix. Sequencing yielded, for each sample, at least 3 million paired-end reads carrying CDR3. TCRdb processed the 5' RACE reads anew with MiXCR; each CDR3 protein has one entry. The sample gives 1,300,000 or so distinct CDR3 sequences, around 59% of which show up once; 5% to 7% is in the top ten. With 4 bases removed from V and 7 bases from J, the gap between germline ends came to 22 bases. The CDR3 contains 16 residues.

The chain couples TRBV12-3 or TRBV12-4 to TRBJ1-2; tentative D call: TRBD1 (5 bases). The sequence was collected from a man aged 18-30 years in good health. What was sequenced was blood. The CDR3 DNA sequence: TGTGCCAGCAGTTCGTTTCTAGGGGATCTGGTGGGTGGCTACACCTTC. Translation: CASSSFLGDLVGGYTF.